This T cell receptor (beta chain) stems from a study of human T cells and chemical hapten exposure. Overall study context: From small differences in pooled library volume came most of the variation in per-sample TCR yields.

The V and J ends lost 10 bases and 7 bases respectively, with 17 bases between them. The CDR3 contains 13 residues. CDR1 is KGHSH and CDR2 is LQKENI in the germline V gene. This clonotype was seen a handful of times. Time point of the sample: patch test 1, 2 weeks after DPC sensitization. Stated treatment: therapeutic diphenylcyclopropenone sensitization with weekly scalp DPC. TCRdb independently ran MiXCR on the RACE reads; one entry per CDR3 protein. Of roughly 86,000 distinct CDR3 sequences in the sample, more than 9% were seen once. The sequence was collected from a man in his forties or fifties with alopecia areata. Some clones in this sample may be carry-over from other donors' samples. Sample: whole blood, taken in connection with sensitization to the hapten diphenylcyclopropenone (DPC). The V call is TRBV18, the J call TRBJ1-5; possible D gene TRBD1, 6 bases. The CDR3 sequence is CATAGVSEQPQHF. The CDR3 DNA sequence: TGTGCCACCGCAGGGGTTAGTGAGCAGCCCCAGCATTTT.